Listed below are T cell receptor beta chains from one sample, sequenced in a study of T cell clones after liver transplantation. Here immunoSEQ multiplex PCR was the method, and the copy in TCRdb shows in-frame clones only, minus some. Of 77,000 or so clones listed, about four fifths are singletons. The specimen comprised CD4+ T cells from blood, sampled 12 months after liver transplant. These receptors were obtained from a human patient who received a liver transplant. Some T cells may possibly be graft donor cells. The conserved cysteine and the conserved F or W are not part of the CDR3 here. Clone size is shown for a subset of rows, as once, few, many or a class of expanded clone.

j_gene: TRBJ2-7; abundance: NA; v_gene: TRBV2; CDR3aa: ASMGAGGYEQY
j_gene: TRBJ1-2; abundance: NA; v_gene: TRBV5-6; CDR3aa: ASSPGQFANYGYT
j_gene: TRBJ2-5; abundance: NA; v_gene: TRBV9; CDR3aa: ASSVGGQETQY
j_gene: TRBJ2-2; abundance: NA; v_gene: TRBV28; CDR3aa: ASSETLAGVKDTGELF
j_gene: TRBJ2-5; abundance: NA; v_gene: TRBV5-1; CDR3aa: ASSPGGSFQETQY
j_gene: TRBJ2-2; abundance: NA; v_gene: TRBV11-2; CDR3aa: ASSLGGTGELF
j_gene: TRBJ1-4; abundance: once; v_gene: TRBV6-6; CDR3aa: ASSYSGQLNEKLF
j_gene: TRBJ2-3; abundance: NA; v_gene: TRBV16; CDR3aa: ASSQSRGPTDTQY
j_gene: TRBJ1-4; abundance: NA; v_gene: TRBV6-6; CDR3aa: ASSYLWGQGEKLF
j_gene: TRBJ1-1; abundance: NA; v_gene: TRBV7-2; CDR3aa: ASSLGYSNTEAF
j_gene: TRBJ2-1; abundance: NA; v_gene: TRBV5-1; CDR3aa: ASSLAGVYSQDEQF
j_gene: TRBJ1-1; abundance: NA; v_gene: TRBV29-1; CDR3aa: SVDRGRNTEAF
j_gene: TRBJ1-1; abundance: few; v_gene: TRBV20-1; CDR3aa: SASGNTEAF
j_gene: TRBJ2-3; abundance: NA; v_gene: TRBV5-1; CDR3aa: ASSLGQGVDTQY
j_gene: TRBJ1-1; abundance: NA; v_gene: TRBV6-6; CDR3aa: ASARGASTEAF
j_gene: TRBJ1-1; abundance: NA; v_gene: TRBV5-1; CDR3aa: ASSLVGFGVGGMNTEAF
j_gene: TRBJ2-1; abundance: NA; v_gene: TRBV2; CDR3aa: ASNNRASYNEQF
j_gene: TRBJ2-2; abundance: NA; v_gene: TRBV5-4; CDR3aa: ASSKVGLAGVRTGELF
j_gene: TRBJ1-1; abundance: NA; v_gene: TRBV5-1; CDR3aa: ASRVWLGQNTEAF
j_gene: TRBJ2-7; abundance: NA; v_gene: TRBV15; CDR3aa: ATSRDLGTHEQY
j_gene: TRBJ1-2; abundance: NA; v_gene: TRBV9; CDR3aa: ASSVHWDSSYGYT
j_gene: TRBJ2-7; abundance: NA; v_gene: TRBV18; CDR3aa: ASSRDRGEQY
j_gene: TRBJ2-3; abundance: NA; v_gene: TRBV4-3; CDR3aa: ASSQSGQTSTDTQY
j_gene: TRBJ2-7; abundance: NA; v_gene: TRBV28; CDR3aa: ASRYRDEQY
j_gene: TRBJ2-1; abundance: NA; v_gene: TRBV5-4; CDR3aa: ASSTGGAASYNEQF
j_gene: TRBJ2-7; abundance: few; v_gene: TRBV29-1; CDR3aa: SVGGTSGNSHEQY
j_gene: TRBJ2-7; abundance: NA; v_gene: TRBV29-1; CDR3aa: SVEQQGGAYEQY
j_gene: TRBJ2-1; abundance: NA; v_gene: TRBV7-3; CDR3aa: ASSTRGGSYNEQF
j_gene: TRBJ1-5; abundance: NA; v_gene: TRBV28; CDR3aa: ASSFKQGAHQPQH
j_gene: TRBJ2-2; abundance: medium-sized; v_gene: TRBV10-1; CDR3aa: ASRAGLGQGELF
j_gene: TRBJ2-6; abundance: NA; v_gene: TRBV18; CDR3aa: ASSPDRGKSRSGANVLT
j_gene: TRBJ2-2; abundance: NA; v_gene: TRBV5-4; CDR3aa: ASRLAGGRNTGELF
j_gene: TRBJ1-5; abundance: NA; v_gene: TRBV2; CDR3aa: ASSGSDRVRPQH